Each of the 9 T cell receptor beta chains below was sequenced from the same sample in a study of T-cell memory formation after mild COVID-19. TCRdb recomputed calls from the 5' RACE reads with MiXCR, one row per CDR3 protein. The sample lists 35,000 to 50,000 distinct CDR3 sequences, roughly 9% occurring once. Input material: PBMCs or a T cell subset sorted from them (not recorded which). These receptors came from an adult woman who had mild COVID-19 (a few samples of this study predate the infection). Cell type and time point are not known.

A few counts support this clonotype. This rearrangement joins TRBV7-3 to TRBJ2-1; weak D call: TRBD1 (5 bases). Germline assignment: CDR1 SGHTA and CDR2 FQGTGA. The CDR3 covers 17 residues. V was clipped by 5 bases and J by 0 bases, with 17 bases between them. This CDR3 is CASSPTGYRSSYNEQFF. CDR3 nucleotides: TGTGCCAGCAGCCCAACCGGGTACAGGAGCTCCTACAATGAGCAGTTCTTC. Full variable domain (missing parts from reference TRBV7-3 and TRBJ2-1): GAGVSQTPSNKVTEKGKYVELRCDPISGHTALYWYRQSLGQGPEFLIYFQGTGAADDSGLPNDRFFAVRPEGSVSTLKIQRTERGDSAVYLCASSPTGYRSSYNEQFFGPGTRLTVL.

Worth noting for this clonotype: A read error may explain this, as a much larger clone is one base away. This CDR3 fails to terminate in the conserved phenylalanine or tryptophan, so it likely reflects a read error. The chain recombines TRBV29-1 with TRBJ2-3; D tentatively reads TRBD1 or TRBD2 (5 bases each). CDR1 is SQVTM and CDR2 is ANQGSEA in the germline V gene. Between the trimmed V and J ends, which lost 7 bases and 4 bases, there was a span of 9 bases. The CDR3 is made up of 11 amino acids. The CDR3 here is CSGGSADTQYS. The DNA of the CDR3 is TGCAGCGGGGGGTCCGCAGATACGCAGTATTCT.

Details on this clonotype: A clone one base away is much larger, so this may be a read error. The chain links TRBV6-5 to TRBJ2-3, with 7 nucleotides matching TRBD2. J was trimmed by 8 bases and V by 2 bases; bases with no gene match: 10. Germline-derived CDR1 and CDR2 are MNHEY and SVGAGI. CDR3 size: 15 residues. The CDR3 here is CASSYTRGRSGTQYF. CDR3 sequence (DNA): TGTGCCAGCAGTTACACTCGCGGGAGATCGGGTACGCAGTATTTT.

In regard to this clonotype: Possible read error: a much larger clone is one base away. V is TRBV6-1 and J is TRBJ2-7; D is uncertain. Looked up from germline, CDR1 is MNHNS and CDR2 is SASEGT. V was pared by 5 bases and J by 2 bases, with 13 bases between. The CDR3 is 14 residues long. CDR3 DNA: TGTGCCAGCAGTTTCAAGCTCTCAACCTACGAGCAGTACTTC. Translated, it gives CASSFKLSTYEQYF.

This clonotype was recorded many times. The rearrangement joins TRBV24-1 to TRBJ2-5; TRBD1 matches at 8 bases. CDR3 length equals 16 residues. Germline trimming cut 1 base from V and 5 bases from J; bases unmatched to any gene: 8. The germline V gene encodes CDR1 KGHDR and CDR2 SFDVKD. For the CDR3, the DNA is TGTGCCACCAGTGATTTAACCAGGGGGCTGGAGGAGACCCAGTACTTC. Its translation: CATSDLTRGLEETQYF.

This clonotype occurred a few times. V gene TRBV24-1 combines with J gene TRBJ1-4; 8 bases match TRBD1. J gave up 5 bases and V 6 bases, and 4 bases lay outside the gene matches. The CDR3 covers 14 residues. Per the germline V gene, CDR1 is KGHDR and CDR2 is SFDVKD. This chain's CDR3 is CATSSTGENEKLFF. The CDR3 coding sequence is TGTGCCACCAGTTCGACAGGGGAAAATGAAAAACTGTTTTTT.

The rearrangement joins TRBV21-1 to TRBJ2-1; the D call in the table, TRBD2, was not verified against the DNA. TRBV21-1 is described as a pseudogene. The CDR3 sequence is 15 residues long. The CDR3 reads CAMPGLAEGVNEQFF. In DNA, the CDR3 is TGTGCCATGCCGGGACTAGCGGAGGGGGTTAATGAGCAGTTCTTC.

V usage is TRBV7-2 and J usage is TRBJ2-3; TRBD1 might be the D (5 bases). This CDR3 contains 15 residues. V was clipped by 2 bases and J by 4 bases, with 13 bases between them. Germline V gives CDR1 SGHTA, CDR2 FQGNSA. In DNA, the CDR3 is TGTGCCAGCAGCTTAATAACAGGCGTGGCAGATACGCAGTATTTT. Amino acids: CASSLITGVADTQYF.

This clonotype came up a few times. The genes are TRBV9 and TRBJ1-3, with D unclear. Germline V lookup: CDR1 SGDLS, CDR2 YYNGEE. The ends were cut back, 0 bases at V and 0 bases at J, with 10 bases in the middle. This CDR3 has 16 residues. The DNA of the CDR3 is TGTGCCAGCAGCGTAGCTGGACTTAGCTCTGGAAACACCATATATTTT. The encoded protein is CASSVAGLSSGNTIYF.